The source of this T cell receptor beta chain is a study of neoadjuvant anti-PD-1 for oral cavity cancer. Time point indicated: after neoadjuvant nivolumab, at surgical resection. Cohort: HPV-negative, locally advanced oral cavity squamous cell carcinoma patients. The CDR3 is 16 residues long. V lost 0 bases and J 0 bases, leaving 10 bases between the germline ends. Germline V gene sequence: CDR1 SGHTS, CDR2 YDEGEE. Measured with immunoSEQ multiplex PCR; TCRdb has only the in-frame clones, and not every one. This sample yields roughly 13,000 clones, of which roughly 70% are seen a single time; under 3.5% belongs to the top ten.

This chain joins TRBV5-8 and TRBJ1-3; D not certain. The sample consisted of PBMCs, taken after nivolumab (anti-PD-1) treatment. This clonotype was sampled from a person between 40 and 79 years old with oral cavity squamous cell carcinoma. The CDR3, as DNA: TGTGCCAGCAGCTTGGCACAGCCATTCTCTGGAAACACCATATATTTT. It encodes CASSLAQPFSGNTIYF.